This T cell receptor (beta chain) was captured in a study of blood T cell repertoires in COVID-19. Whole-study context: Donors in the United States, Italy and Spain gave samples during acute or convalescent COVID-19. PBMCs, B-cell-depleted T cells, or T cells provided the cDNA or gDNA that made up the material.

Authors' data handling: Researchers report that nucleated cell counts were estimated from reference gene primer amplification. The data were produced by immunoSEQ multiplex PCR, yet TCRdb's version contains in-frame clones alone and is incomplete. V, J and clone size were drawn from that table, and D and trimming were deduced from the DNA. The sample holds around 72,000 clones, around four fifths seen once. Germline V CDR1 and CDR2: SGHTA, FQGNSA. V dropped 4 bases and J dropped 3 bases, with 10 bases sitting between them. This CDR3 comprises 14 residues. The clonotype was recovered from a woman older than 75 with acute or convalescent COVID-19. The sample consisted of peripheral blood. The rearrangement uses TRBV7-2 and TRBJ2-1; D perhaps matches TRBD1 (6 bases). In nucleotides, the CDR3 is TGTGCCAGCAGCTCATTAGGGGGCTACAATGAGCAGTTCTTC. This encodes CASSSLGGYNEQFF.